This T cell receptor (beta chain) was identified during a study of cytomegalovirus exposure and HLA in healthy donors. The primer mix had 60 Vbeta and 13 Jbeta primers. Using immunoSEQ multiplex PCR, the repertoire was profiled, and TCRdb retains in-frame clones only, with some absent. The profile shows tens of thousands of clones, just under 80% of them singletons. In germline, CDR1 is MNHNY, CDR2 SVGAGI (reference sequence). With 8 bases clipped from V and 5 bases from J, the junction kept 8 bases outside the gene matches. The CDR3 loop spans 13 amino acids. The sample comprised PBMCs. The chain carries TRBV6-6 and TRBJ2-7; TRBD1 aligns across 8 bases. The receptor comes from a male donor in good health and CMV-seropositive. The CDR3 DNA follows: TGTGCCAGCTTAGCAGGGGGCAGAAACGAGCAGTACTTC. This gives the protein CASLAGGRNEQYF.